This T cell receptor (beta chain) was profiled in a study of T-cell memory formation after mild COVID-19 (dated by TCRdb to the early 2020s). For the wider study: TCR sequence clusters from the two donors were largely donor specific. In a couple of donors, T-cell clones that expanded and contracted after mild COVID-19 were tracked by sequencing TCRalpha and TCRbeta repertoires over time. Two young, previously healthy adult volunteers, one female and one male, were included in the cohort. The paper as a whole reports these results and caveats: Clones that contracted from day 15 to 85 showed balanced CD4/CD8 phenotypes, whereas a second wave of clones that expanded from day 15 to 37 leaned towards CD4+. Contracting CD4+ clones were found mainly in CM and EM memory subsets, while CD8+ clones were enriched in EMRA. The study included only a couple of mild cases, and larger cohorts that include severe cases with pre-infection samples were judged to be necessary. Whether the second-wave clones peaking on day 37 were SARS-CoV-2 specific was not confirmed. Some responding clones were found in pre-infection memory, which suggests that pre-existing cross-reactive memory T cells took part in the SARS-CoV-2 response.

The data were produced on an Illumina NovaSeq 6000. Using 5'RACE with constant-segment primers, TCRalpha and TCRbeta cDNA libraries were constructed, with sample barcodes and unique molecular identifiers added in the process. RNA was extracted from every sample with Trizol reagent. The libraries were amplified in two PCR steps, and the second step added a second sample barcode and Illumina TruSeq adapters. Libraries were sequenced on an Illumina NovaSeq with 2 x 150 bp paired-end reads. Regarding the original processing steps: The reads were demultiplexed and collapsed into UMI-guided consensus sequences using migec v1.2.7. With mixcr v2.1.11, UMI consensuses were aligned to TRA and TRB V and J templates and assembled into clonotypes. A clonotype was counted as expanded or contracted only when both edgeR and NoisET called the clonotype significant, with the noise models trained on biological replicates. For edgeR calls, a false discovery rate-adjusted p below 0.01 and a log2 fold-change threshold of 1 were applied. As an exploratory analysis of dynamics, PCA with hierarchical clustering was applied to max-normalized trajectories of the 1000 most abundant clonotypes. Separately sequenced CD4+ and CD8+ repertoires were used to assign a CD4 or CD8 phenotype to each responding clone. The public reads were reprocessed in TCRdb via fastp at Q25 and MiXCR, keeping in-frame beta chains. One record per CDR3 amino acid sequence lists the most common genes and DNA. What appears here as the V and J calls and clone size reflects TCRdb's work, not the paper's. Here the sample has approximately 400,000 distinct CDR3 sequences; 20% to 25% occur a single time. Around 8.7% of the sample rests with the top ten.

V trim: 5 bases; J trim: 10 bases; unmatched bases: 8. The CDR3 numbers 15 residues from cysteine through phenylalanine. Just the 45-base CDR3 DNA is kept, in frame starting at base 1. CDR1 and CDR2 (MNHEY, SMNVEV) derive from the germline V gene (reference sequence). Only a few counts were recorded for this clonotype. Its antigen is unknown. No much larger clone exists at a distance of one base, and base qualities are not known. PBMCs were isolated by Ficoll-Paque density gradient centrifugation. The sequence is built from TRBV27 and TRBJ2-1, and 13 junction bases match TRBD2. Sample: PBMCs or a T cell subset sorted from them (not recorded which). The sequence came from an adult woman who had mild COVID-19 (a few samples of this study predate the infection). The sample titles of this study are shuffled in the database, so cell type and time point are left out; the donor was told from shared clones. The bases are TGTGCCAGCAGTCTCGGGACTAGCGGGATAAGGGAGCAGTTCTTC. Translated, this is CASSLGTSGIREQFF.